The 24 T cell receptor beta chains in this list originate from one sample, sequenced in a study of blood T cell repertoires in COVID-19 (dated by TCRdb to between 2020 and 2021). The library was obtained by the immunoSEQ multiplex PCR assay. Here the immuneACCESS table is served through TCRdb, limited to in-frame sequences with V and J called. Missing clones are a known gap in these copies; in checked studies unresolved V genes cover under half, and the rest lacks a known reason. Here the sample has 300,000 to 350,000 clones; roughly 86% occur a single time. More than 5.5% of the sample is held by the ten biggest clonotypes. Sequencing used peripheral blood. These receptor sequences come from a woman in her 70s with COVID-19, enrolled during active disease.

In this sample, this clone turned up a few times. The chain is built from TRBV25-1 and TRBJ2-5, with TRBD2 identical over 10 bases. The CDR3 consists of 17 residues. Trimming cost V 3 bases and J 5 bases; bases outside gene matches: 12. The germline CDR1 and CDR2 sequences are MGHDK and SYGVNS. CDR3 DNA sequence: TGTGCCAGCAGTGAGGGTATAGCGGGGGGCGTTGGGGAGACCCAGTACTTC. Translating gives CASSEGIAGGVGETQYF.

The chain joins TRBV28 to TRBJ2-7, with a weak D call TRBD2 (7 bases). The CDR3 runs to 17 residues. The V gene lost 5 bases and the J gene lost 0 bases, with 20 bases spanning the gap. Germline V gives CDR1 MDHEN, CDR2 SYDVKM. The CDR3 is CASSPGWEGVSSYEQYF. CDR3 DNA: TGTGCCAGCAGTCCCGGGTGGGAGGGGGTTTCCTCCTACGAGCAGTACTTC.

V is TRBV7-8 and J is TRBJ1-4, with D perhaps TRBD1 (5 bases). Trimming shortened V by 2 bases and J by 0 bases, and 13 bases separated the two germline ends. From germline, CDR1 is SGHVS and CDR2 FQNEAQ. The CDR3 runs 17 residues. The CDR3 sequence is CASSLSRQRSTNEKLFF. The CDR3 DNA reads as TGTGCCAGCAGCTTATCCCGACAGCGCTCAACTAATGAAAAACTGTTTTTT.

The chain carries TRBV7-9 and TRBJ1-1; weak D call: TRBD1 (6 bases). V lost 1 base, J lost 9 bases, and 12 bases lay in between. CDR3 length equals 13 residues. Germline CDR1 and CDR2: SEHNR and FQNEAQ (reference sequence). Here the CDR3 DNA reads TGTGCCAGCAGCTTAGGCGAGGGGGTAAAAGCTTTCTTT. Protein product: CASSLGEGVKAFF. The full variable domain, completed using reference TRBV7-9 and TRBJ1-1, is DTGVSQNPRHKITKRGQNVTFRCDPISEHNRLYWYRQTLGQGPEFLTYFQNEAQLEKSRLLSDRFSAERPKGSFSTLEIQRTEQGDSAMYLCASSLGEGVKAFFGQGTRLTVV.

For the CDR3, the DNA is TGCAGCGTTGAACAGATACAGGGGGGGGAAGATACGCAGTATTTT. It specifies CSVEQIQGGEDTQYF. This sequence joins TRBV29-1 and TRBJ2-3; perhaps TRBD1 as D (8 bases). The germline V and J ends were trimmed by 2 bases and 5 bases, with 17 bases remaining between them. The CDR3 is made up of 15 amino acids. The germline gives CDR1 SQVTM, CDR2 ANQGSEA.

The genes are TRBV19 and TRBJ1-1, with 9 positions matching TRBD1. The V and J ends lost 3 bases and 6 bases, in that order; junction bases with no gene match: 5. The CDR3 is made up of 14 amino acids. Germline V gene sequence: CDR1 LNHDA, CDR2 SQIVND (reference sequence). The CDR3, as DNA: TGTGCCAGTAGTATCGGACAGGGGATGGCTGAAGCTTTCTTT. It is translated as CASSIGQGMAEAFF.

V gene TRBV29-1 combines with J gene TRBJ2-2; possibly TRBD1 for D (6 bases). Per germline, CDR1 SQVTM and CDR2 ANQGSEA. V was clipped by 5 bases and J by 2 bases, with 9 bases between them. The CDR3 is 13 residues long. CDR3 residues: CSVRGHNTGELFF. CDR3 coding DNA: TGCAGCGTTCGGGGACATAACACCGGGGAGCTGTTTTTT.

CDR3 nucleotides: TGTGCCAGCAGCCGACCAAAGGGACAGGGTGATTCACCCCTCCACTTT. This codes for CASSRPKGQGDSPLHF. V and J are TRBV4-2 and TRBJ1-6; 9 bases align to TRBD1. The CDR3 contains 16 residues. CDR1 is LGHNA and CDR2 is YNFKEQ in the germline V gene. J was trimmed by 8 bases and V by 4 bases; bases with no gene match: 9.

This chain links TRBV4-1 with TRBJ2-1, with D hard to call. CDR1 is MGHRA and CDR2 is YSYEKL in the germline V gene. V was clipped by 0 bases and J by 6 bases, with 12 bases between them. The CDR3 loop spans 15 amino acids. The CDR3 DNA follows: TGCGCCAGCAGCCAAGAGGTGAGCGCGTCCAATGAGCAGTTCTTC. Translating it yields CASSQEVSASNEQFF.

The chain couples TRBV6-5 to TRBJ2-3, with TRBD1 identical over 8 bases. Trimming cost V 6 bases and J 0 bases; bases outside gene matches: 5. CDR3 length: 15 amino acids. Germline CDR1 is MNHEY and CDR2 is SVGAGI. The CDR3 DNA is TGTGCCAGCAGGCCAGGACAGGGAAGCACAGATACGCAGTATTTT. Translating gives CASRPGQGSTDTQYF.

The rearrangement joins TRBV6-6 to TRBJ1-1, with 7 positions matching TRBD1. This CDR3 spans 14 amino acids. The V and J ends lost 10 bases and 5 bases, in that order; junction bases with no gene match: 13. The germline V gene encodes CDR1 MNHNY and CDR2 SVGAGI (reference sequence). In DNA, the CDR3 is TGTGCCACTCTTCGACAGGGTGGAGAGACTGAAGCTTTCTTT. It is translated as CATLRQGGETEAFF.

The chain recombines TRBV3-1 (or the pseudogene TRBV3-2) with TRBJ1-3; perhaps TRBD1 as D (5 bases). The ends were cut back, 0 bases at V and 2 bases at J, with 8 bases in the middle. The CDR3 is 15 amino acids. Germline V gives CDR1 LGHDT, CDR2 YNNKEL (reference sequence). The CDR3 loop reads CASSQEAGTGNTIYF. The CDR3 coding sequence is TGTGCCAGCAGCCAAGAGGCAGGGACTGGAAACACCATATATTTT.

This chain links TRBV12-3 or TRBV12-4 with TRBJ1-2; a weak D match, TRBD1 (5 bases). The ends were cut back, 3 bases at V and 6 bases at J, with 8 bases in the middle. CDR3 size: 12 residues. CDR3 sequence: CASSFLGHGYTF. The CDR3 region has the DNA TGTGCCAGCAGTTTTCTGGGGCATGGCTACACCTTC.

The chain combines TRBV28 with TRBJ1-3; D is unresolved. This CDR3 has 12 residues. V dropped 6 bases and J dropped 4 bases, with 7 bases sitting between them. CDR1 is MDHEN and CDR2 is SYDVKM in the germline V gene. Here the CDR3 reads CASRPGGNTIYF. CDR3 DNA: TGTGCCAGCAGACCAGGAGGAAACACCATATATTTT.

This chain connects TRBV19 to TRBJ1-2; D remains unclear. The CDR3 is 11 residues long. V was shortened by 5 bases and J by 7 bases, with 8 bases between the two germline ends. Germline loops: CDR1 LNHDA, CDR2 SQIVND (reference sequence). The CDR3 spells CASSVPLGYTF. The CDR3 DNA reads as TGTGCCAGTAGTGTCCCCCTTGGCTACACCTTC.

The chain recombines TRBV13 with TRBJ1-1; 7 bases are shared with TRBD1. There are 14 residues in the CDR3. With 2 bases clipped from V and 5 bases from J, the junction kept 5 bases outside the gene matches. In germline, CDR1 is PRHDT, CDR2 FYEKMQ (reference sequence). The CDR3 bases are TGTGCCAGCAGCTTAAAAACCAGGGGGACTGAAGCTTTCTTT. It codes for CASSLKTRGTEAFF.

This rearrangement joins TRBV4-1 to TRBJ1-5; D is perhaps TRBD1 (6 bases). V lost 1 base, J lost 4 bases, and 20 bases lay in between. Germline V gene lookup returns CDR1 MGHRA and CDR2 YSYEKL. The CDR3 is 18 residues long. CDR3 DNA: TGCGCCAGCAGCCAAGCTTCTTTGGACAGCCTGTATAATCAGCCCCAGCATTTT. As protein: CASSQASLDSLYNQPQHF.

In the case of this clone: Other DNA variants within this sample encode the same CDR3. The DNA of the CDR3 is TGTGCCAGTAGCCTGGACAGGGCGTCTGAAGCTTTCTTT. Protein product: CASSLDRASEAFF. The gene calls are TRBV19 and TRBJ1-1, with 8 bases fitting TRBD1. Germline trimming cut 6 bases from V and 6 bases from J; bases unmatched to any gene: 6. This CDR3 is built from 13 residues. Germline V gene data show CDR1 as LNHDA and CDR2 as SQIVND (reference sequence).

This sequence joins TRBV24-1 and TRBJ1-2, with TRBD1 identical over 7 bases. CDR3 length: 15 amino acids. Germline V gives CDR1 KGHDR, CDR2 SFDVKD. Trimming removed 4 bases from V and 2 bases from J; junction bases left unmatched: 6. Here the CDR3 reads CATSDPRQGNYGYTF. DNA of the CDR3: TGTGCCACCAGTGACCCCCGACAGGGAAACTATGGCTACACCTTC.

The V gene is TRBV5-1, the J gene TRBJ2-2; 7 bases are a match to TRBD2. Trimming cost V 7 bases and J 5 bases; bases outside gene matches: 8. In germline, CDR1 is SGHRS, CDR2 YFSETQ. The CDR3 is 14 amino acids. As DNA, the CDR3 is TGCGCCAGCGGCGCGGGGGACCCAACCGGGGAGCTGTTTTTT. Its translation is CASGAGDPTGELFF. Based on the CDR3 plus reference TRBV5-1 and TRBJ2-2, the full variable domain is KAGVTQTPRYLIKTRGQQVTLSCSPISGHRSVSWYQQTPGQGLQFLFEYFSETQRNKGNFPGRFSGRQFSNSRSEMNVSTLELGDSALYLCASGAGDPTGELFFGEGSRLTVL.

The genes are TRBV7-9 and TRBJ2-7; 13 bases fit TRBD2. The V and J ends lost 4 bases and 3 bases, in that order; junction bases with no gene match: 12. The CDR3 covers 18 residues. Germline V gives CDR1 SEHNR, CDR2 FQNEAQ (reference sequence). CDR3 nucleotide sequence: TGTGCCAGCAGCTGGACTAGCGGGGGACTACTAGGCTACTACGAGCAGTACTTC. It translates to CASSWTSGGLLGYYEQYF.

The chain recombines TRBV28 with TRBJ1-1, with no clear D. The CDR3 sequence is 15 residues long. Per germline, CDR1 MDHEN and CDR2 SYDVKM. V was pared by 3 bases and J by 4 bases, with 15 bases between. The CDR3 sequence is CASSFRYRGSTEAFF. The CDR3 coding sequence is TGTGCCAGCAGTTTTAGGTATCGGGGTAGCACTGAAGCTTTCTTT.

The J gene is TRBJ1-2, the V gene TRBV19, with TRBD1 as a possible D gene (5 bases). V lost 7 bases and J 4 bases, leaving 22 bases between the germline ends. Germline CDR1 reads LNHDA; CDR2 reads SQIVND (reference sequence). The CDR3 runs 16 residues. CDR3 amino acids: CASIPTGANGFYGYTF. CDR3 DNA: TGTGCCAGTATTCCAACAGGTGCAAACGGATTCTATGGCTACACCTTC.

This clone occurred once. The junction differs from germline at one of its ends, possibly a read error. V gene TRBV6-5 combines with J gene TRBJ2-3; 7 positions agree with TRBD1. Germline V gene data show CDR1 as MNHEY and CDR2 as SVGAGI. The CDR3 sequence is 11 residues long. In DNA form, the CDR3 reads TGTGCCAGCAGAGGACAGGATTATGTAAATTTT. The encoded protein is CASRGQDYVNF.